Sequencing of this T cell receptor (beta chain) was carried out in a study of blood T cell repertoires in COVID-19. About the study: Sites in the United States, Italy and Spain provided acute and convalescent COVID-19 samples. T cells, B-cell-depleted T cells, or PBMCs supplied cDNA or gDNA.

This clone was detected once. Original analysis: Using reference gene primer amplification, nucleated cell counts were estimated. Produced via immunoSEQ multiplex PCR; TCRdb's table is partial and in-frame only. The V and J calls and clone size were taken over from that table, and D and trimming were inferred from the DNA. Of 200,000 to 250,000 clones in the sample, about 85% are singletons; the top ten hold about 3%. The V and J ends lost 6 bases and 5 bases, in that order; junction bases with no gene match: 5. In germline, CDR1 is KGHDR, CDR2 SFDVKD. The CDR3 loop spans 13 amino acids. The V call is TRBV24-1, the J call TRBJ2-5; 7 positions match TRBD1. The origin of this receptor is a man between 18 and 29 years old with active or convalescent COVID-19. The sequenced material came from peripheral blood. DNA for the CDR3: TGTGCCACCAGTCGAGGGGGCGGGGAGACCCAGTACTTC. This gives the protein CATSRGGGETQYF.